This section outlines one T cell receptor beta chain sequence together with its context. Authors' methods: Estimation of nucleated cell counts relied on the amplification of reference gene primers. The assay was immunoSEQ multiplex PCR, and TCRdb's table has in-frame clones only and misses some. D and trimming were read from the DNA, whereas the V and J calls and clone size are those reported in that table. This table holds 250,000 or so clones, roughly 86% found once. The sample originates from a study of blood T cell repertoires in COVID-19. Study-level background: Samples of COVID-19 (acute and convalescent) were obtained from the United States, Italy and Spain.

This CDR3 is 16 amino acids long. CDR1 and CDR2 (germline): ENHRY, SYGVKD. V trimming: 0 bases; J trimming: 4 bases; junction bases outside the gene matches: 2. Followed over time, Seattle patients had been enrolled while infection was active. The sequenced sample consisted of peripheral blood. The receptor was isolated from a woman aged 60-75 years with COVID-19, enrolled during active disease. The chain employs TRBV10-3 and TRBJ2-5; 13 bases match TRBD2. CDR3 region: CAISESGTSGTETQYF. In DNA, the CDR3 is TGTGCCATCAGTGAGTCTGGGACTAGCGGGACAGAGACCCAGTACTTC.